Each of the 9 T cell receptor beta chains below was sequenced from the same sample in a study of T cells in localized non-small cell lung cancer. This table comes from immunoSEQ multiplex PCR, and its TCRdb copy is limited to in-frame clones, with some not included. The sample holds under 11,000 clones; approximately 31% are singletons and the top ten take about 5%. The specimen was lung tumor tissue, collected before any cancer treatment. These receptors originate from a man aged 40 to 70 with stage I lung adenocarcinoma.

The rearrangement uses TRBV19 and TRBJ2-1; tentatively, D is TRBD1 or TRBD2 (5 bases each). In germline, CDR1 is LNHDA, CDR2 SQIVND (reference sequence). V lost 3 bases and J 4 bases, leaving 16 bases between the germline ends. The CDR3 sequence is 16 residues long. The CDR3 bases are TGTGCCAGTAGTATCCGGAAGGGACCCGCTTACAATGAGCAGTTCTTC. Its protein product is CASSIRKGPAYNEQFF. The full variable domain, with the rest looked up from reference TRBV19 and TRBJ2-1, is DGGITQSPKYLFRKEGQNVTLSCEQNLNHDAMYWYRQDPGQGLRLIYYSQIVNDFQKGDIAEGYSVSREKKESFPLTVTSAQKNPTAFYLCASSIRKGPAYNEQFFGPGTRLTVL.

This clone has a handful of counts. The chain combines TRBV11-3 with TRBJ1-2, with a weak D call TRBD1 (5 bases). The length of the CDR3 is 16 residues. CDR1 and CDR2 (germline): SGHNT, YENEEA. Trimming removed 2 bases at V and 1 base at J, with 14 bases between. CDR3 region: CASSLSFGADNYGYTF. In DNA form, the CDR3 reads TGTGCCAGCAGCTTATCATTCGGGGCCGATAACTATGGCTACACCTTC.

This chain uses TRBV19 with TRBJ2-2, with a possible D match to TRBD1 (6 bases). Germline loops: CDR1 LNHDA, CDR2 SQIVND (reference sequence). V was cut by 5 bases and J by 5 bases, with 12 bases left in between. The CDR3 is 14 residues long. The CDR3: CASSPPTGTGELFF. For the CDR3, the DNA is TGTGCCAGTAGTCCCCCCACAGGGACCGGGGAGCTGTTTTTT.

The gene calls are TRBV11-3 and TRBJ2-5, with D unresolved. There are 16 residues in the CDR3. V lost 5 bases to trimming and J lost 1 base, with 17 bases between them. The germline gives CDR1 SGHNT, CDR2 YENEEA. CDR3 loop: CASSTRRFRSQETQYF. The CDR3, as DNA: TGTGCCAGCAGCACGCGGCGTTTTAGGTCCCAAGAGACCCAGTACTTC.

The chain couples TRBV7-5 to TRBJ2-7; the table's D call, TRBD2, was not checked against the DNA. TRBV7-5 is assigned pseudogene status. The CDR3 has 14 amino acids. In nucleotides, the CDR3 is TGTGCCAGCAGCTTGAATCCGGGGGCCTACGAGCAGTACTTC. Translated: CASSLNPGAYEQYF.

The chain is built from TRBV5-1 and TRBJ1-6, with unresolved D. The germline V gene has CDR1 SGHRS and CDR2 YFSETQ. The CDR3 sequence is 16 residues long. The V gene lost 1 base and the J gene lost 5 bases, with 13 bases spanning the gap. The CDR3 loop reads CASSLIWQDNNSPLHF. DNA of the CDR3: TGCGCCAGCAGCTTGATATGGCAGGATAATAATTCACCCCTCCACTTT. The full variable domain, in which reference TRBV5-1 and TRBJ1-6 provide the parts outside the CDR3, is KAGVTQTPRYLIKTRGQQVTLSCSPISGHRSVSWYQQTPGQGLQFLFEYFSETQRNKGNFPGRFSGRQFSNSRSEMNVSTLELGDSALYLCASSLIWQDNNSPLHFGNGTRLTVT.

V usage is TRBV30 and J usage is TRBJ1-6; the D gene is possibly TRBD1 (5 bases). CDR1 GTSNPN and CDR2 SVGIG come from the germline V gene (reference sequence). The CDR3 is 12 residues long. Trimming pared 6 bases from V and 5 bases from J, leaving 8 bases between. The CDR3 DNA reads as TGTGCCTGCTACAGGAATAATTCACCCCTCCACTTT. Translation gives CACYRNNSPLHF.

A few counts support this clone. This chain uses TRBV1 with TRBJ2-2; TRBD2, as called in the table, went unchecked against the DNA. TRBV1 is assigned pseudogene status. This CDR3 contains 15 residues. CDR3 in DNA: TGCGCCAGCAGCCCGGGACTTTCTAACACCGGGGAGCTGTTTTTT. This translates into CASSPGLSNTGELFF.

This clone was counted a few times. The chain has TRBV30 and TRBJ2-1, with 9 bases identical to TRBD2. Trimming took 4 bases from V and 9 from J; bases not matched to a gene: 10. This CDR3 region has 14 residues. Germline V gene lookup returns CDR1 GTSNPN and CDR2 SVGIG (reference sequence). Here the CDR3 reads CAWKNGGGAGEQFF. The CDR3 coding sequence is TGTGCCTGGAAAAATGGCGGGGGGGCAGGTGAGCAGTTCTTC.